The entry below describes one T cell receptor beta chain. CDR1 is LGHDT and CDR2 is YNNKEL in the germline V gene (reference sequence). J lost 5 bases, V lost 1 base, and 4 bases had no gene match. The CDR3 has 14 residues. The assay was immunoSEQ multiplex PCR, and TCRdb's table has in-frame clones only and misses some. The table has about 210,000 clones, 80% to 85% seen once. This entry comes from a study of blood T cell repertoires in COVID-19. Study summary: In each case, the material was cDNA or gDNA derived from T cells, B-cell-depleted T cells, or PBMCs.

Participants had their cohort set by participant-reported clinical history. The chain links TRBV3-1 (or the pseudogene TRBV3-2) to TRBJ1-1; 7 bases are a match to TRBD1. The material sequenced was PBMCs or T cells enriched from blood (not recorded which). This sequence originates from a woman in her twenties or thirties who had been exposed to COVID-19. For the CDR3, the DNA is TGTGCCAGCAGCCAAGGACAGGGCTTTACTGAAGCTTTCTTT. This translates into CASSQGQGFTEAFF.